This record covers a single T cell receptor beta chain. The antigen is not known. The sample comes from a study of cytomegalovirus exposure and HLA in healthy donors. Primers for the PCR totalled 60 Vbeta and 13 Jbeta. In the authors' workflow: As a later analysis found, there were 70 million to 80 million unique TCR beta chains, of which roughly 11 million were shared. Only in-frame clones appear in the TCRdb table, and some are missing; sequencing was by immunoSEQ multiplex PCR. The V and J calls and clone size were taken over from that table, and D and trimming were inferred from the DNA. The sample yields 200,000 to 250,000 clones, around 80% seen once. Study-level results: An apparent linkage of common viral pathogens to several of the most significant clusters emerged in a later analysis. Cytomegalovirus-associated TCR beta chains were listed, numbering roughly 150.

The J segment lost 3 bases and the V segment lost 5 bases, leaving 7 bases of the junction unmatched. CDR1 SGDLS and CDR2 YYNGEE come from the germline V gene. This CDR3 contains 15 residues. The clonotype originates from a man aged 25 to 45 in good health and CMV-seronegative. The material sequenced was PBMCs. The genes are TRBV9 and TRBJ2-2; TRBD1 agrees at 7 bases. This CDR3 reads CASSPGTDYTGELFF. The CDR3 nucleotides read TGTGCCAGCAGTCCCGGGACAGATTACACCGGGGAGCTGTTTTTT. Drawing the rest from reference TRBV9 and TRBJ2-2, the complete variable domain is DSGVTQTPKHLITATGQRVTLRCSPRSGDLSVYWYQQSLDQGLQFLIQYYNGEERAKGNILERFSAQQFPDLHSELNLSSLELGDSALYFCASSPGTDYTGELFFGEGSRLTVL.